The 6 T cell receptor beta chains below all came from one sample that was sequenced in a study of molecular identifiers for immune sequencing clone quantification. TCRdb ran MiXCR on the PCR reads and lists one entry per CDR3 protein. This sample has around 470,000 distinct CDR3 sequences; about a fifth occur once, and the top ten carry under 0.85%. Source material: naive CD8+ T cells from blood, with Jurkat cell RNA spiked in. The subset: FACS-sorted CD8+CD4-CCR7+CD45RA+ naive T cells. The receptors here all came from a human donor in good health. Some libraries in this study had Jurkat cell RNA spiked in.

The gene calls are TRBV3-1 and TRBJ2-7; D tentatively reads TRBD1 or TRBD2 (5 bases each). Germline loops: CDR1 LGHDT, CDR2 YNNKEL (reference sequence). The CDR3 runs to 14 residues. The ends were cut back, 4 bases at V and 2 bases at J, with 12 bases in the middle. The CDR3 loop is CASSLRDGPYEQYF. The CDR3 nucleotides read TGTGCCAGCAGCCTACGGGACGGACCCTACGAGCAGTACTTC.

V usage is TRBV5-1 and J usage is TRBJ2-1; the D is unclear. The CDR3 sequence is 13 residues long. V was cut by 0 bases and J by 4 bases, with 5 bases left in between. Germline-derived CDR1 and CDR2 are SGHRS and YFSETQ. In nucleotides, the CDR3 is TGCGCCAGCAGCTTGGCCAGGTACAATGAGCAGTTCTTC. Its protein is CASSLARYNEQFF.

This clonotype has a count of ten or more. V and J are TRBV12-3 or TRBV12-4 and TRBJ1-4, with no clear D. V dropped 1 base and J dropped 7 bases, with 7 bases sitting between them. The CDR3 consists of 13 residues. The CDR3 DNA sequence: TGTGCCAGCAGTTTAGTTGTTGGTGAAAAACTGTTTTTT. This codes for CASSLVVGEKLFF.

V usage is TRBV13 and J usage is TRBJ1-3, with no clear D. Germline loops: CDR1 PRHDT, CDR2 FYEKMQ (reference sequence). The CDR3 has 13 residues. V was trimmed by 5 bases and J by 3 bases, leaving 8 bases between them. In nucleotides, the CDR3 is TGTGCCAGCAGCCCATCACTTGGAAACACCATATATTTT. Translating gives CASSPSLGNTIYF.

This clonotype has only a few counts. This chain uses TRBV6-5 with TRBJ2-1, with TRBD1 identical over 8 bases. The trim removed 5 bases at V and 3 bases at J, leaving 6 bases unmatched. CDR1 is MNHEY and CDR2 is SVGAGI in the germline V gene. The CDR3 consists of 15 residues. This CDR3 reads CASSPGTGNYNEQFF. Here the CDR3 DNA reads TGTGCCAGCAGTCCCGGGACAGGCAACTACAATGAGCAGTTCTTC.

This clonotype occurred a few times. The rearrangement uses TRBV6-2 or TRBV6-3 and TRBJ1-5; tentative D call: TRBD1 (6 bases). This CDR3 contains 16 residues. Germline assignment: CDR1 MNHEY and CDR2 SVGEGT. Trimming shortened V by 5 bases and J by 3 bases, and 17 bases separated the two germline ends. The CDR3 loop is CASSTWGGRINQPQHF. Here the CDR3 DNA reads TGTGCCAGCAGTACCTGGGGGGGCCGGATCAATCAGCCCCAGCATTTT.